Below are 26 T cell receptor beta chains sequenced from a single sample in a study of blood T cell repertoires in COVID-19. Sequencing used immunoSEQ multiplex PCR; TCRdb keeps in-frame clones, though not all of them. The table includes more than 300,000 clones, just over 85% detected once. Sequencing was carried out using PBMCs or T cells enriched from blood (not recorded which). The source is a man between 25 and 39 years old who had recovered from COVID-19.

The genes are TRBV3-1 (or the pseudogene TRBV3-2) and TRBJ2-2; 12 bases match TRBD1. Germline CDR1 reads LGHDT; CDR2 reads YNNKEL (reference sequence). This CDR3 comprises 17 residues. V shed 4 bases, J shed 1 base, and the junction held 4 bases outside the gene matches. CDR3 bases: TGTGCCAGCAGCCCACGGGACAGGGGGCTGAACACCGGGGAGCTGTTTTTT. Its protein is CASSPRDRGLNTGELFF.

The V and J genes are TRBV29-1 and TRBJ2-1; D is uncertain. The germline gives CDR1 SQVTM, CDR2 ANQGSEA. This CDR3 region has 12 residues. V lost 2 bases to trimming and J lost 8 bases, with 10 bases between them. The CDR3: CSVERHRDEQFF. CDR3 DNA sequence: TGCAGCGTTGAAAGGCACCGGGATGAGCAGTTCTTC.

The sample holds one count of this clone. This chain connects TRBV11-2 to TRBJ2-1; a possible D gene is TRBD2 (6 bases). The CDR3 contains 16 residues. The V end was cut by 5 bases, the J end by 0 bases, with 14 bases between. Germline V gene lookup returns CDR1 SGHAT and CDR2 FQNNGV. CDR3 region: CASSRGEVSSYNEQFF. The DNA for the CDR3 is TGTGCCAGCAGCCGAGGGGAGGTGAGCTCCTACAATGAGCAGTTCTTC.

This chain connects TRBV5-4 to TRBJ1-2; the match to TRBD1 covers 7 bases. The CDR3 contains 14 residues. J lost 4 bases, V lost 4 bases, and 7 bases had no gene match. CDR1 is SGHNT and CDR2 is YYREEE in the germline V gene (reference sequence). CDR3 sequence reads: CASSQDRDSYGYTF. The DNA of the CDR3 is TGTGCCAGCAGCCAGGACCGGGACAGCTATGGCTACACCTTC.

The chain is built from TRBV2 and TRBJ1-2; possibly TRBD1 for D (6 bases). Germline CDR1 SNHLY, CDR2 FYNNEI. V was clipped by 5 bases and J by 3 bases, with 10 bases between them. The CDR3 loop spans 13 amino acids. The CDR3 DNA reads as TGTGCCAGCAGTCGGGACACCGACTATGGCTACACCTTC. Translated, it gives CASSRDTDYGYTF.

V and J are TRBV6-6 and TRBJ1-3; tentative D call: TRBD1 (6 bases). Trimming took 8 bases from V and 0 from J, leaving 11 bases between them. Germline assignment: CDR1 MNHNY and CDR2 SVGAGI (reference sequence). The CDR3 loop spans 14 amino acids. CDR3 sequence reads: CASDTGFSGNTIYF. CDR3 nucleotide sequence: TGTGCCAGCGATACAGGGTTCTCTGGAAACACCATATATTTT.

This clone has a single count. This chain uses TRBV10-2 with TRBJ2-7, with D perhaps matching TRBD1 (6 bases). Trimming removed 8 bases at V and 5 bases at J, with 16 bases between. The CDR3 runs 13 residues. Germline loops: CDR1 WSHSY, CDR2 SAAADI. CDR3 DNA: TGCGCCAGCGGGGGCAGGTTCATCAACGAGCAGTACTTC. Encoded protein: CASGGRFINEQYF.

With regard to this clone: Other nucleotide sequences in the sample specify the same CDR3. The CDR3 loop is CASSLGGGNTEAFF. In DNA, the CDR3 is TGCGCCAGCAGCTTGGGAGGGGGAAACACTGAAGCTTTCTTT. The chain has TRBV5-1 and TRBJ1-1; D perhaps matches TRBD1 (6 bases). Germline values: CDR1 SGHRS, CDR2 YFSETQ. The CDR3 length is 14 residues. Trimming stripped 0 bases from V and 2 bases from J, with 8 bases between.

The chain employs TRBV6-1 and TRBJ2-5, with D perhaps TRBD2 (6 bases). This CDR3 contains 19 residues. Germline V lookup: CDR1 MNHNS, CDR2 SASEGT. V gave up 2 bases and J gave up 3 bases, with 25 bases separating them. The CDR3 spells CASSELGVSSGGSKETQYF. The CDR3, as DNA: TGTGCCAGCAGTGAATTGGGAGTATCCAGTGGAGGGTCTAAAGAGACCCAGTACTTC.

This chain connects TRBV7-9 to TRBJ2-5; D perhaps matches TRBD1 (6 bases). CDR1 SEHNR and CDR2 FQNEAQ come from the germline V gene (reference sequence). V was trimmed by 1 base and J by 2 bases, leaving 11 bases between them. This CDR3 has 15 residues. CDR3: CASSLVRGGQETQYF. As DNA, the CDR3 is TGTGCCAGCAGCTTAGTCAGGGGTGGTCAAGAGACCCAGTACTTC.

The chain recombines TRBV3-1 (or the pseudogene TRBV3-2) with TRBJ2-5; possible D gene TRBD2, 6 bases. CDR1 and CDR2 (germline): LGHDT, YNNKEL (reference sequence). The CDR3 length is 17 residues. Trimming stripped 3 bases from V and 5 bases from J, with 22 bases between. The DNA of the CDR3 is TGTGCCAGCAGCCAGGATCTCTCCGGGACTCTTTGGGAGACCCAGTACTTC. Translated, it gives CASSQDLSGTLWETQYF.

This clone appeared a few times. This chain links TRBV7-9 with TRBJ2-7; possibly TRBD1 for D (6 bases). V lost 5 bases and J 3 bases, leaving 14 bases between the germline ends. The length of the CDR3 is 14 residues. From germline, CDR1 is SEHNR and CDR2 FQNEAQ (reference sequence). This CDR3 is CASSPPTGHYEQYF. The CDR3 DNA sequence: TGTGCCAGCAGCCCACCCACAGGGCACTACGAGCAGTACTTC.

The chain carries TRBV10-1 and TRBJ2-1; tentatively, D is TRBD1 (5 bases). The V gene's germline CDR1 is WNHNN and CDR2 SYGVQD (reference sequence). This CDR3 has 13 amino acids. Trimming removed 2 bases from V and 10 bases from J, with 12 bases in between. The CDR3 DNA reads as TGCGCCAGCAGTGAGGGGGCGACAGCCGAGCAGTTCTTC. This sequence encodes CASSEGATAEQFF.

This sequence joins TRBV6-5 and TRBJ2-1; TRBD2 matches 15 bases. The CDR3 has 15 residues. The germline CDR1 and CDR2 sequences are MNHEY and SVGAGI. V lost 6 bases and J lost 9; bases outside the gene matches: 6. The CDR3 here is CASSFGLAGGTEQFF. CDR3 nucleotide sequence: TGTGCCAGCAGCTTCGGACTAGCGGGAGGGACTGAGCAGTTCTTC.

CDR3 nucleotide sequence: TGTGCCAGCAGCTTCGGCCCGCGCAGGGGGCAGTTCTATGGCTACACCTTC. Translating it yields CASSFGPRRGQFYGYTF. V gene TRBV5-5 combines with J gene TRBJ1-2; 8 bases are shared with TRBD1. The length of the CDR3 is 17 residues. Germline V lookup: CDR1 SGHKS, CDR2 YYEKEE (reference sequence). Unmatched junction bases numbered 13, after V lost 2 bases and J lost 4 bases.

This clone has only a few counts. The chain employs TRBV4-1 and TRBJ2-2; D is uncertain. This CDR3 spans 13 amino acids. CDR1 MGHRA and CDR2 YSYEKL come from the germline V gene. The V end lost 4 bases, the J end lost 2 bases, and 5 bases lay between the germline ends. The CDR3 nucleotides read TGCGCCAGCAGCCCTGTCAACACCGGGGAGCTGTTTTTT. This encodes CASSPVNTGELFF.

The chain has TRBV11-2 and TRBJ2-7; maybe TRBD1 (5 bases). Germline lookup yields CDR1 SGHAT and CDR2 FQNNGV. V lost 2 bases, J lost 5 bases, and 7 bases lay in between. This CDR3 has 12 amino acids. CDR3 protein: CASSLRGHEQYF. CDR3 bases: TGTGCCAGCAGCTTAAGGGGCCACGAGCAGTACTTC.

The rearrangement joins TRBV19 to TRBJ1-1, with TRBD1 as a possible D gene (6 bases). V was shortened by 5 bases and J by 1 base, with 8 bases between the two germline ends. CDR1 is LNHDA, CDR2 SQIVND, per germline (reference sequence). The CDR3 has 13 amino acids. The CDR3 reads CASSQQGNTEAFF. Here the CDR3 DNA reads TGTGCCAGTAGTCAACAGGGGAACACTGAAGCTTTCTTT.

This rearrangement joins TRBV19 to TRBJ2-7; TRBD1 agrees at 7 bases. The V gene's germline CDR1 is LNHDA and CDR2 SQIVND (reference sequence). Trimming cost V 10 bases and J 6 bases; bases outside gene matches: 9. CDR3 length: 12 amino acids. CDR3 in amino acids: CATWGQFGEQYF. The CDR3 DNA is TGTGCCACATGGGGACAGTTCGGCGAGCAGTACTTC.

The J gene is TRBJ2-5, the V gene TRBV5-8; 8 bases line up with TRBD1. CDR3 size: 13 residues. Germline V lookup: CDR1 SGHTS, CDR2 YDEGEE. V was clipped by 4 bases and J by 7 bases; unmatched bases: 6. CDR3 sequence: CASSDGQGWTQYF. DNA of the CDR3: TGTGCCAGCAGCGACGGACAGGGTTGGACCCAGTACTTC.

This clone was detected only a few times. The chain links TRBV5-1 to TRBJ1-3, with unresolved D. V was pared by 0 bases and J by 4 bases, with 8 bases between. The CDR3 runs to 14 residues. Germline V gives CDR1 SGHRS, CDR2 YFSETQ. The CDR3 sequence is CASSLGGAGNTIYF. The CDR3 region has the DNA TGCGCCAGCAGCTTGGGGGGAGCCGGAAACACCATATATTTT.

CDR3 DNA sequence: TGTGCCAGCAGCCTAGGACAGAGCCATCGAACCTCAGATACGCAGTATTTT. This encodes CASSLGQSHRTSDTQYF. This chain connects TRBV11-3 to TRBJ2-3, with D possibly being TRBD1 (6 bases). V shed 5 bases and J shed 4 bases, with 22 bases lying between them. Germline loops: CDR1 SGHNT, CDR2 YENEEA. There are 17 residues in the CDR3.

V gene TRBV25-1 combines with J gene TRBJ2-5; TRBD2 agrees at 12 bases. The germline gives CDR1 MGHDK, CDR2 SYGVNS. V shed 0 bases, J shed 5 bases, and the junction held 7 bases outside the gene matches. The CDR3 sequence is 17 residues long. CDR3 nucleotides: TGTGCCAGCAGTGAATATTCCCTAGCGGGGGGGTGGGAGACCCAGTACTTC. Translating gives CASSEYSLAGGWETQYF.

The rearrangement links TRBV5-1 to TRBJ1-2, with D perhaps matching TRBD1 (5 bases). V was pared by 3 bases and J by 4 bases, with 22 bases between. The CDR3 is made up of 17 amino acids. In germline, CDR1 is SGHRS, CDR2 YFSETQ. The CDR3 nucleotides are TGCGCCAGCAGCTCTATATATCAGGGAGGGTCGCCCTATGGCTACACCTTC. Translated: CASSSIYQGGSPYGYTF.

This clone was found once. This chain's CDR3 is CASSQESLAGGPDETQYF. The CDR3 bases are TGTGCCAGCAGCCAAGAAAGTCTAGCGGGGGGGCCTGATGAGACCCAGTACTTC. The gene calls are TRBV3-1 (or the pseudogene TRBV3-2) and TRBJ2-5; 12 nucleotides line up with TRBD2. V gave up 0 bases and J gave up 5 bases; unmatched junction bases: 10. The CDR3 totals 18 residues. The germline gives CDR1 LGHDT, CDR2 YNNKEL (reference sequence).

Only a few counts were recorded for this clone. This rearrangement joins TRBV20-1 to TRBJ1-1; D not resolved. Per germline, CDR1 DFQATT and CDR2 SNEGSKA (reference sequence). The CDR3 totals 14 residues. Trimming pared 6 bases from V and 5 bases from J, leaving 19 bases between. CDR3 protein: CSASRGRAVTEAFF. CDR3 coding DNA: TGCAGTGCCAGTCGAGGGAGGGCGGTTACTGAAGCTTTCTTT.